This T cell receptor (beta chain) was identified in a study of T cell repertoires in cytomegalovirus infection. Looking at the study overall: Through public TCR beta signatures, both CMV infection and matching HLA type were indicated.

One entry per CDR3 protein results from TCRdb running MiXCR on the reads. The table shows about 280,000 distinct CDR3 sequences, with less than 25% occurring only once. This CDR3 is built from 15 residues. Germline assignment: CDR1 SGHVS and CDR2 FQNEAQ. The V gene lost 1 base and the J gene lost 2 bases, with 12 bases spanning the gap. This clonotype was recorded at least ten times. Its antigen is still unknown. General study findings and limits: Of the TCR beta families, the public ones yielded a cumulative frequency that identified carriers of CMV plus the relevant HLA. Predominance within the ex vivo response was attributable to HLA-C-restricted CMV-specific TCR beta clonotypes.

Specimen: cultured PBMCs, collected from culture after CMV antigen stimulation. The rearrangement links TRBV7-8 to TRBJ2-7, with D hard to call. This receptor was taken from a human donor in good health (CMV status not recorded). Some clones in this sample may be carry-over from other donors' samples. The DNA of the CDR3 is TGTGCCAGCAGCTTAGAGCACTCGAGAACCTACGAGCAGTACTTC. It specifies CASSLEHSRTYEQYF.